What follows are 23 T cell receptor beta chains derived from one specimen sequenced in a study of blood T cell repertoires in COVID-19. Profiling relied on immunoSEQ multiplex PCR, and the TCRdb table lists in-frame clones only, not all of them. The table lists approximately 58,000 clones, 90% of them singletons. Material for sequencing was peripheral blood. These receptors were taken from a human donor in a cohort sampled during active COVID-19.

The chain uses TRBV18 and TRBJ1-1; D unresolved. CDR1 and CDR2 (germline): KGHSH, LQKENI. This CDR3 spans 14 amino acids. V dropped 0 bases and J dropped 7 bases, with 12 bases sitting between them. This CDR3 is CASSPPPSGNEAFF. The CDR3 bases are TGTGCCAGCTCACCACCGCCTAGCGGGAATGAAGCTTTCTTT.

J is TRBJ2-5 and V is TRBV6-5; 11 bases fit TRBD2. This CDR3 is 14 amino acids long. Germline lookup yields CDR1 MNHEY and CDR2 SVGAGI. V was pared by 9 bases and J by 5 bases, with 8 bases of the junction left unmatched. CDR3 DNA: TGTGCCAGTAGCGGGGGGGCGAGCTGGGAGACCCAGTACTTC. Its translation is CASSGGASWETQYF.

The V gene is TRBV6-1, the J gene TRBJ1-5, with unresolved D. Germline values: CDR1 MNHNS, CDR2 SASEGT. The V end was cut by 2 bases, the J end by 3 bases, with 20 bases between. This CDR3 is built from 18 residues. Here the CDR3 DNA reads TGTGCCAGCAGTGAAATCTGGGCCCCAAATCCGAACAATCAGCCCCAGCATTTT. It codes for CASSEIWAPNPNNQPQHF.

The chain uses TRBV11-3 and TRBJ2-7; TRBD1 might be the D (5 bases). V was cut by 9 bases and J by 1 base, with 10 bases left in between. This CDR3 spans 12 amino acids. Germline CDR1 and CDR2: SGHNT and YENEEA. CDR3: CARPQGSYEQYV. The CDR3 nucleotides are TGTGCCAGGCCTCAGGGATCCTACGAGCAGTACGTC.

The chain has TRBV28 and TRBJ1-5; 7 bases fit TRBD1. This CDR3 is built from 14 residues. Germline lookup yields CDR1 MDHEN and CDR2 SYDVKM. The V segment lost 6 bases and the J segment 4 bases; nucleotides outside the gene matches: 6. CDR3 amino acids: CASRGTALNQPQHF. The CDR3 region has the DNA TGTGCCAGCAGAGGGACAGCCCTAAATCAGCCCCAGCATTTT.

The chain uses TRBV11-2 and TRBJ2-6, with D tentatively TRBD1 (6 bases). The germline V gene encodes CDR1 SGHAT and CDR2 FQNNGV. The CDR3 runs 17 residues. V lost 3 bases and J 0 bases, leaving 12 bases between the germline ends. The DNA of the CDR3 is TGTGCCAGCAGCTTCTACCAGGGGTTCTCTGGGGCCAACGTCCTGACTTTC. It codes for CASSFYQGFSGANVLTF.

The CDR3 region has the DNA TGTGCCAGCAGTTTACCCGCGGATACGCAGTATTTT. Translated, it gives CASSLPADTQYF. The chain links TRBV27 to TRBJ2-3; D not resolved. Germline CDR1 reads MNHEY; CDR2 reads SMNVEV (reference sequence). The germline V and J ends were trimmed by 2 bases and 6 bases, with 6 bases remaining between them. This CDR3 comprises 12 residues.

V gene TRBV24-1 combines with J gene TRBJ1-6, with 8 bases aligning to TRBD1. The junction had 13 bases not matched to a gene; V was cut back by 12 bases and J by 7 bases. Germline CDR1 and CDR2: KGHDR and SFDVKD. CDR3 length equals 15 residues. DNA for the CDR3: TGTGCCGCTCGACAGGGGTCAAGTCGAAATTCACCCCTCCACTTT. This encodes CAARQGSSRNSPLHF.

This CDR3 reads CASSWQANTGELFF. In DNA form, the CDR3 reads TGTGCCAGCAGCTGGCAGGCCAACACCGGGGAGCTGTTTTTT. The rearrangement joins TRBV7-9 to TRBJ2-2; the D is unclear. Germline V lookup: CDR1 SEHNR, CDR2 FQNEAQ (reference sequence). Trimming left V 4 bases short and J 2 bases short, with 8 bases between. CDR3 length equals 14 residues.

The chain employs TRBV2 and TRBJ2-3; 13 bases map to TRBD2. Looked up from germline, CDR1 is SNHLY and CDR2 is FYNNEI. This CDR3 has 15 amino acids. J lost 8 bases, V lost 6 bases, and 8 bases had no gene match. The chain's CDR3 is CASSGTSGIGSTQYF. In DNA, the CDR3 is TGTGCCAGCAGCGGGACTAGCGGGATCGGAAGTACGCAGTATTTT.

This clone was recorded only once. The rearrangement joins TRBV5-1 to TRBJ1-4, with 9 positions matching TRBD1. V lost 4 bases, J lost 8 bases, and 18 bases stayed unmatched. Germline V CDR1 and CDR2: SGHRS, YFSETQ. CDR3 length equals 18 residues. CDR3 sequence: CASSPTMRDRGAYEKLFF. For the CDR3, the DNA is TGCGCCAGCAGCCCGACAATGCGCGACAGGGGGGCGTACGAAAAACTGTTTTTT.

The chain uses TRBV19 and TRBJ1-5; 7 bases agree with TRBD1. Germline lookup yields CDR1 LNHDA and CDR2 SQIVND (reference sequence). The CDR3 has 16 amino acids. Trimming took 1 base from V and 4 from J; bases not matched to a gene: 7. The CDR3 protein is CASSIGLDRRNQPQHF. For the CDR3, the DNA is TGTGCCAGTAGTATAGGCTTGGACAGGAGGAATCAGCCCCAGCATTTT.

This rearrangement joins TRBV2 to TRBJ2-3, with TRBD2 matching over 12 bases. CDR1 SNHLY and CDR2 FYNNEI come from the germline V gene. V lost 10 bases and J lost 0; bases outside the gene matches: 5. This CDR3 contains 15 residues. CDR3 in amino acids: CAISGTSGSTDTQYF. CDR3 coding DNA: TGTGCCATATCCGGGACTAGCGGGAGCACAGATACGCAGTATTTT.

The chain has TRBV19 and TRBJ2-7, with 8 bases matching TRBD2. This CDR3 contains 12 residues. The V gene's germline CDR1 is LNHDA and CDR2 SQIVND (reference sequence). J lost 6 bases, V lost 4 bases, and 2 bases had no gene match. The CDR3 bases are TGTGCCAGTAGTACCAGCGGGAGCGAGCAGTACTTC. Protein sequence: CASSTSGSEQYF.

V usage is TRBV11-3 and J usage is TRBJ1-1, with TRBD1 as a possible D gene (5 bases). The ends were cut back, 5 bases at V and 9 bases at J, with 16 bases in the middle. Germline CDR1 is SGHNT and CDR2 is YENEEA. CDR3 size: 13 residues. The CDR3 DNA reads as TGTGCCAGCAGCCTCCGGGGGAGGAGTAAAGCTTTCTTT. This sequence encodes CASSLRGRSKAFF.

This CDR3 is CSASLRLGYNEQFF. Written as DNA, the CDR3 is TGCAGTGCGAGTCTGCGGCTAGGCTACAATGAGCAGTTCTTC. The rearrangement joins TRBV20-1 to TRBJ2-1; D ambiguous. The germline V gene has CDR1 DFQATT and CDR2 SNEGSKA (reference sequence). The length of the CDR3 is 14 residues. V gave up 6 bases and J gave up 3 bases, with 15 bases separating them.

The J gene is TRBJ1-1, the V gene TRBV10-3; D gene ambiguous. There are 13 residues in the CDR3. Germline V gene sequence: CDR1 ENHRY, CDR2 SYGVKD. The V end was cut by 3 bases, the J end by 13 bases, with 18 bases between. The CDR3 loop is CAISEVAPDPHFF. For the CDR3, the DNA is TGTGCCATCAGTGAAGTAGCCCCAGACCCTCATTTCTTT.

The chain uses TRBV25-1 and TRBJ1-6; D ambiguous. CDR1 MGHDK and CDR2 SYGVNS come from the germline V gene. The ends were cut back, 1 base at V and 10 bases at J, with 5 bases in the middle. The CDR3 contains 12 residues. CDR3 bases: TGTGCCAGCAGTGAATCCCTATCACCCCTCCACTTT. It is translated as CASSESLSPLHF.

This chain links TRBV27 with TRBJ2-3; 13 bases are shared with TRBD2. CDR3 length: 15 residues. V shed 8 bases, J shed 6 bases, and the junction held 8 bases outside the gene matches. Germline loops: CDR1 MNHEY, CDR2 SMNVEV (reference sequence). The CDR3 DNA is TGTGCCAGCCAGAGGACTAGCGGGAGAGGGGATACGCAGTATTTT. Translated, it gives CASQRTSGRGDTQYF.

This clone was recorded a few times. The chain combines TRBV2 with TRBJ1-6; D is unresolved. Germline CDR1 reads SNHLY; CDR2 reads FYNNEI. This CDR3 spans 14 amino acids. Trimming took 7 bases from V and 3 from J, leaving 10 bases between them. The CDR3 bases are TGTGCCAGCAAGGAGGGATACTATAATTCACCCCTCCACTTT. Translated: CASKEGYYNSPLHF.

This clone was observed a few times. The chain recombines TRBV5-6 with TRBJ2-1; tentative D call: TRBD1 (5 bases). CDR1 SGHDT and CDR2 YYEEEE come from the germline V gene. The V end was cut by 7 bases, the J end by 3 bases, with 14 bases between. CDR3 length: 14 amino acids. The CDR3 sequence is CASRTQDNYNEQFF. DNA of the CDR3: TGTGCCAGCCGCACCCAGGACAACTACAATGAGCAGTTCTTC.

This clone was observed a single time. The chain employs TRBV19 and TRBJ2-5, with 8 bases aligning to TRBD1. CDR1 LNHDA and CDR2 SQIVND come from the germline V gene (reference sequence). The CDR3 covers 16 residues. V lost 8 bases and J lost 5; bases outside the gene matches: 16. This chain's CDR3 is CASRRTGGSARETQYF. The DNA of the CDR3 is TGTGCCAGTCGAAGAACAGGGGGTTCAGCAAGGGAGACCCAGTACTTC.

The chain is built from TRBV28 and TRBJ2-3, with 8 nucleotides matching TRBD2. The CDR3 is made up of 16 amino acids. Germline CDR1 reads MDHEN; CDR2 reads SYDVKM. Trimming took 5 bases from V and 2 from J; bases not matched to a gene: 9. CDR3 nucleotide sequence: TGTGCCAGCAGTCCTACTAGCGGTAAGAACACAGATACGCAGTATTTT. Protein sequence: CASSPTSGKNTDTQYF. The full variable domain, completed using reference TRBV28 and TRBJ2-3, is DVKVTQSSRYLVKRTGEKVFLECVQDMDHENMFWYRQDPGLGLRLIYFSYDVKMKEKGDIPEGYSVSREKKERFSLILESASTNQTSMYLCASSPTSGKNTDTQYFGPGTRLTVL.